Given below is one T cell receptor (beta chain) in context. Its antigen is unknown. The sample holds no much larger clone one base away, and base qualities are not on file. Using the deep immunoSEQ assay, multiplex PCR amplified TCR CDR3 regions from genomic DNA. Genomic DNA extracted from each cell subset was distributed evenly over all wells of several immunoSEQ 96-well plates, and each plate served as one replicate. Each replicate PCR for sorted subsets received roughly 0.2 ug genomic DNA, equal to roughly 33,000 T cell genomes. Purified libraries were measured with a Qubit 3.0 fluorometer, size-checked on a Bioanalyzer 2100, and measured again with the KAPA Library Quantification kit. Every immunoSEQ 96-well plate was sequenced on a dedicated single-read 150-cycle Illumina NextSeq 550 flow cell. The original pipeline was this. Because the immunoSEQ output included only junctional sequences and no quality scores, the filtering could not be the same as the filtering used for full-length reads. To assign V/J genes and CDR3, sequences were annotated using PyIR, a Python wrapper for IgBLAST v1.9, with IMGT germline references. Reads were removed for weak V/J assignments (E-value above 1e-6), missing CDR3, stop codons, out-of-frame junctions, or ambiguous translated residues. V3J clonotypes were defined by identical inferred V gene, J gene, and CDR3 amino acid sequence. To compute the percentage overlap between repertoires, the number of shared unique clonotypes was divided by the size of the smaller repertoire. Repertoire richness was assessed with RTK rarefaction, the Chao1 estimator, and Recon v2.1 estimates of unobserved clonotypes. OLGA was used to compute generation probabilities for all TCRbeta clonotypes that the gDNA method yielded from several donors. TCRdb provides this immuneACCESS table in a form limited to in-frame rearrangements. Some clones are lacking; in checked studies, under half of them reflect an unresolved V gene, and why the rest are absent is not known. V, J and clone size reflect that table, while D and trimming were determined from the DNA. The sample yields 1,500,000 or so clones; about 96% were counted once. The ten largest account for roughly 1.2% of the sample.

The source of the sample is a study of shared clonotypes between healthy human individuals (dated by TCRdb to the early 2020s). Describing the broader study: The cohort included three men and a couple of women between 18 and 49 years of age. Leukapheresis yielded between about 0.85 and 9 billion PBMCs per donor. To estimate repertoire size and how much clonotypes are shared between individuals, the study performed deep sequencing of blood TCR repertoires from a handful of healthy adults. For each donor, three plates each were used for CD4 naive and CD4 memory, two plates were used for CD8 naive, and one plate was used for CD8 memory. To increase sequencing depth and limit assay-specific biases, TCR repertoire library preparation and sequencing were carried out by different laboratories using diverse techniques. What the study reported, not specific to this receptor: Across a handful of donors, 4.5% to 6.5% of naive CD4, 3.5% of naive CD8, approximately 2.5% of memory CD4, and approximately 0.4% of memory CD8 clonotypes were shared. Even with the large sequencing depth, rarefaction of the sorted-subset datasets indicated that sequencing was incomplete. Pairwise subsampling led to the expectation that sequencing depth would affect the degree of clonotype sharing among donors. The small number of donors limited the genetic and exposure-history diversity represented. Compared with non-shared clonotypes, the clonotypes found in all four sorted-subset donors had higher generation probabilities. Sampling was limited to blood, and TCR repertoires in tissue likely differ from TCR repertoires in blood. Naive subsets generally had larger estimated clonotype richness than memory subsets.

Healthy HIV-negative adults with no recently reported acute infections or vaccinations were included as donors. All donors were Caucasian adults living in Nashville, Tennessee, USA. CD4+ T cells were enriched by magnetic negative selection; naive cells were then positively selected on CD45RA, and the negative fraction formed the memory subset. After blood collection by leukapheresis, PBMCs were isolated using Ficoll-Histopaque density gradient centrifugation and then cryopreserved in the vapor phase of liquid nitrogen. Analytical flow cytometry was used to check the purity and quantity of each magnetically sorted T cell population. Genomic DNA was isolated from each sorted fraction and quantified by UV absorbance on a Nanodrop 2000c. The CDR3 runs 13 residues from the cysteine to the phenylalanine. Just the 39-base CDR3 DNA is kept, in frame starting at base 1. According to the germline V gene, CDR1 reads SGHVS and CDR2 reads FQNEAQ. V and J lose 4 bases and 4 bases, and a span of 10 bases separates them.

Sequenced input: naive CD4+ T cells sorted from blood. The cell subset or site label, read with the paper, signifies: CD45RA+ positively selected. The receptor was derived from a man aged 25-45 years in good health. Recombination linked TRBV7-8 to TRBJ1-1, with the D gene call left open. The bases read TGTGCCAGCAGCTCTAGGGATCGCACTGAAGCTTTCTTT. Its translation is CASSSRDRTEAFF. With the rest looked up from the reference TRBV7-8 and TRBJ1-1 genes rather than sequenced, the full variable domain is GAGVSQSPRYKVAKRGQDVALRCDPISGHVSLFWYQQALGQGPEFLTYFQNEAQLDKSGLPSDRFFAERPEGSVSTLKIQRTQQEDSAVYLCASSSRDRTEAFFGQGTRLTVV.